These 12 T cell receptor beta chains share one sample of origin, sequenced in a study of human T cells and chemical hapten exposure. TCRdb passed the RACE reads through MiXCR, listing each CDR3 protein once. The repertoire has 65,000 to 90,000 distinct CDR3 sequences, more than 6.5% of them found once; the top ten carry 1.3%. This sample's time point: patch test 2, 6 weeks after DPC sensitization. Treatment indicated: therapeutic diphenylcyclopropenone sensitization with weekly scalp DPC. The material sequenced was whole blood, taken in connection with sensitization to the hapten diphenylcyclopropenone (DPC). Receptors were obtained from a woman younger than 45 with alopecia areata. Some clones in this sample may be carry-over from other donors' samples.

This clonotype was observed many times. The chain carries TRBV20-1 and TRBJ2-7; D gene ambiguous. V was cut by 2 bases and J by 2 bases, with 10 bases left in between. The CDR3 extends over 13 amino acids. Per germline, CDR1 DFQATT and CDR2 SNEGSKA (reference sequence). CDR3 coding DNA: TGCAGTGCTAGACGACTGCTAACCTACGAGCAGTACTTC. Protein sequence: CSARRLLTYEQYF.

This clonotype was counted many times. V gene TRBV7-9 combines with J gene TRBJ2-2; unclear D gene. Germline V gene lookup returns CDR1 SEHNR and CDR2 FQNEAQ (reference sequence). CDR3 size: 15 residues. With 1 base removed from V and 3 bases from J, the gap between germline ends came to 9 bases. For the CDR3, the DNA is TGTGCCAGCAGCTTAGGAGAGAGAGACACCGGGGAGCTGTTTTTT. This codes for CASSLGERDTGELFF. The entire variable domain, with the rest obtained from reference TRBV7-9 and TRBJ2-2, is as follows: DTGVSQNPRHKITKRGQNVTFRCDPISEHNRLYWYRQTLGQGPEFLTYFQNEAQLEKSRLLSDRFSAERPKGSFSTLEIQRTEQGDSAMYLCASSLGERDTGELFFGEGSRLTVL.

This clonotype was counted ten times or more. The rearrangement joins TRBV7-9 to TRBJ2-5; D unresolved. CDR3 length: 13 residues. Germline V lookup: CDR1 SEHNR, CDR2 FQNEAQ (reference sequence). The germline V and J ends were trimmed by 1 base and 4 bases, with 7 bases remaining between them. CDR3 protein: CASSLEARETQYF. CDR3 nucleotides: TGTGCCAGCAGCTTAGAAGCCCGAGAGACCCAGTACTTC.

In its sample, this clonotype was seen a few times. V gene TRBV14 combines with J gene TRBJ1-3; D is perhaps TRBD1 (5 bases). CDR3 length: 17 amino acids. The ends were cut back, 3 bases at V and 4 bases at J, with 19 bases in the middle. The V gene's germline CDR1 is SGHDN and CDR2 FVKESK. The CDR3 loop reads CASSHPTDKRQGNTIYF. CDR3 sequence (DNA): TGTGCCAGCAGCCACCCGACAGACAAGCGTCAGGGAAACACCATATATTTT.

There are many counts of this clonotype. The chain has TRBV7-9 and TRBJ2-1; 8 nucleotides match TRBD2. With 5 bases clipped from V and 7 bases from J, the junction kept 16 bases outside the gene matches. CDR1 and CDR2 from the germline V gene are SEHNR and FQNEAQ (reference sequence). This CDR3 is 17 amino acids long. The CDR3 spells CASSPYQGFPGGNEQFF. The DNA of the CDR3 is TGTGCCAGCAGCCCCTACCAGGGCTTCCCGGGGGGGAATGAGCAGTTCTTC.

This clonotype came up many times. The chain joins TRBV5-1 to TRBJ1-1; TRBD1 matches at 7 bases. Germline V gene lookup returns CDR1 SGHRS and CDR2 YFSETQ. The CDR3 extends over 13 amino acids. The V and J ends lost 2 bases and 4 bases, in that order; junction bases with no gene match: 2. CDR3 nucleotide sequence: TGCGCCAGCAGCTTTCCAGGGGGCACTGAAGCTTTCTTT. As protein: CASSFPGGTEAFF.

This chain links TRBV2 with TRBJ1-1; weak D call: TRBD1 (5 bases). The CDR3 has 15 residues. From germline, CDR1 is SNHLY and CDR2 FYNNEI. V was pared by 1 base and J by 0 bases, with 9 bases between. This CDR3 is CASSEGPTVNTEAFF. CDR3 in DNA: TGTGCCAGCAGTGAAGGCCCGACAGTGAACACTGAAGCTTTCTTT.

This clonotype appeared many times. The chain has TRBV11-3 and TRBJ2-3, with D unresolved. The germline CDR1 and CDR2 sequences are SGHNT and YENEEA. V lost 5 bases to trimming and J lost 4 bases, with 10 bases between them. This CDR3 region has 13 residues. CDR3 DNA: TGTGCCAGCAGCCGAGACAAGGCAGATACGCAGTATTTT. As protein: CASSRDKADTQYF.

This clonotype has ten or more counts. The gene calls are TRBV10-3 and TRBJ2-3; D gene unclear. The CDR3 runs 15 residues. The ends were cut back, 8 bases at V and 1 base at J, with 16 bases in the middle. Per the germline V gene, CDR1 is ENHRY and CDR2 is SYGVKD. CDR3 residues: CAIGSQDPGTDTQYF. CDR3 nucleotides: TGTGCCATCGGTTCTCAGGATCCTGGCACAGATACGCAGTATTTT.

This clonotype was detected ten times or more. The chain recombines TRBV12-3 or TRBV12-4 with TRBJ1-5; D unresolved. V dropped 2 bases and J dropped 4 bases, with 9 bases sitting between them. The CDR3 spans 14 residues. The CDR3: CASSLQKPNQPQHF. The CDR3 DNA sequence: TGTGCCAGCAGTTTACAGAAGCCTAATCAGCCCCAGCATTTT.

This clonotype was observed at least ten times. The CDR3 bases are TGTGCCATCAGGCCCGGGACCCGCTACGAGCAGTACTTC. This gives the protein CAIRPGTRYEQYF. The rearrangement joins TRBV10-3 to TRBJ2-7; D tentatively reads TRBD1 or TRBD2 (5 bases each). CDR3 length: 13 amino acids. The V end lost 6 bases, the J end lost 3 bases, and 12 bases lay between the germline ends. CDR1 is ENHRY and CDR2 is SYGVKD in the germline V gene.

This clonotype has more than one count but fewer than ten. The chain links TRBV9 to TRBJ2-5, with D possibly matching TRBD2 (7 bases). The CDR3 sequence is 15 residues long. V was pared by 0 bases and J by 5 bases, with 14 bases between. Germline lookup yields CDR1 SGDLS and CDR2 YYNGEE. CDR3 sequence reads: CASSVEAGAGETQYF. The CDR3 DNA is TGTGCCAGCAGCGTAGAGGCGGGGGCAGGGGAGACCCAGTACTTC.